The rows below give T cell receptor beta chains drawn from one sample of a study of OX40 agonist ivuxolimab in advanced cancers. Profiling relied on immunoSEQ multiplex PCR, and the TCRdb table lists in-frame clones only, not all of them. The sample contains 91,000 or so clones, 70% to 90% of which appear only once. The input for sequencing was CD4+ or CD8+ T cells sorted from blood, taken in a trial of the OX40 agonist ivuxolimab. These receptors originate from an adult with an advanced solid tumor such as melanoma, head and neck, liver or kidney cancer. The CDR3 runs from the conserved cysteine through the conserved F or W.

>TRBJ2-2|TRBV5-1
CASSLTQGPLNTGELFF
>TRBJ1-4|TRBV28
CASRPQRGKVGGLYNEKLFF
>TRBJ2-1|TRBV7-9
CASSPGFAGGEQFF
>TRBJ2-2|TRBV7-3
CASSSREGQNTGELFF
>TRBJ1-1|TRBV19
CASSSQRDRGRPEAFF
>TRBJ2-1|TRBV11-2
CASSSARPGAGGWQFF
>TRBJ1-4|TRBV28
CASSHRTEKLFF
>TRBJ2-5|TRBV19
CASSPGTHVGGTQYF
>TRBJ1-1|TRBV30
CAWDRGRNTEAFF
>TRBJ2-2|TRBV9
CASSAMGANTGELFF
>TRBJ2-1|TRBV2
CASRKSGSWDNEQFF
>TRBJ2-5|TRBV5-1
CASRENRGETQYF
>TRBJ2-3|TRBV28
CASSRRTSGSTDTQYF
>TRBJ2-1|TRBV7-8
CASSIEGLAGGGQFF
>TRBJ1-1|TRBV2
CASRTGTGDTEAFF
>TRBJ1-2|TRBV19
CASSSSGGSPLYYGYTF
>TRBJ2-3|TRBV7-3
CASSVGATDTQYF
>TRBJ2-5|TRBV5-1
CASSPGTGAREQYF
>TRBJ1-5|TRBV5-6
CASSSGWDQPQHF
>TRBJ2-1|TRBV7-9
CASSFAGNEQFF
>TRBJ2-7|TRBV11-2
CASRGPSYEQYF